The T cell receptor (beta chain) described here comes from a study of blood T cell repertoires in COVID-19. Study overall: Acute and convalescent COVID-19 samples came from the United States, Italy and Spain. PBMCs, B-cell-depleted T cells, or T cells were the source of the cDNA or gDNA that made up the material.

Authors' data handling: Estimates of nucleated cell counts were drawn from the amplification of reference gene primers. Profiling relied on immunoSEQ multiplex PCR, and the TCRdb table lists in-frame clones only, not all of them. Clone size and V and J calls were adopted from that table, with D and trimming inferred from the DNA. Of 150,000 to 200,000 clones in the sample, around 79% are singletons; the top ten hold approximately 7.6%. This sequence was found in a woman in her sixties with COVID-19, enrolled during active disease. Sequencing was carried out using peripheral blood.

The CDR3 DNA reads as TGTGCCACCAGTGACCAGGGACTAGCGGGCACCGGGGAGCTGTTTTTT. It encodes CATSDQGLAGTGELFF. The chain combines TRBV24-1 with TRBJ2-2; TRBD2 matches at 12 bases. Trimming cost V 4 bases and J 4 bases; bases outside gene matches: 3. Germline V lookup: CDR1 KGHDR, CDR2 SFDVKD. The CDR3 has 16 residues.